The rows below give T cell receptor beta chains drawn from one sample of a study of T cell changes during pregnancy in multiple sclerosis. Sequencing was performed with immunoSEQ multiplex PCR; in TCRdb, only in-frame clones are kept and a portion is missing. The sample shows some 80,000 clones, 90% to 95% of them seen only once. Specimen: peripheral blood, collected in the second trimester of pregnancy. The receptors stem from a female donor with multiple sclerosis, enrolled in a pregnancy study. Both conserved end residues are part of each CDR3. The order of the fields is D gene, J gene, V gene, clone size, CDR3 protein, CDR3 DNA. D genes are given only for firm matches. Expanded clones are given a class, and other clones once, few, many or no size at all.

D gene: TRBD2; J gene: TRBJ2-7; V gene: TRBV19; clone size: NA; CDR3 protein: CASHREREEIYEQYF; CDR3 DNA: TGTGCCAGTCACCGGGAGCGGGAGGAAATATACGAGCAGTACTTC
D gene: NA; J gene: TRBJ1-1; V gene: TRBV5-4; clone size: NA; CDR3 protein: CASSPSRASNTEAFF; CDR3 DNA: TGTGCCAGCAGCCCGTCGAGGGCTTCTAACACTGAAGCTTTCTTT
D gene: NA; J gene: TRBJ1-2; V gene: TRBV28; clone size: NA; CDR3 protein: CASTPGWGNNNYGYTF; CDR3 DNA: TGTGCCAGCACCCCGGGTTGGGGCAACAATAACTATGGCTACACCTTC
D gene: NA; J gene: TRBJ1-1; V gene: TRBV27; clone size: once; CDR3 protein: CASSLQGMNTEAFF; CDR3 DNA: TGTGCCAGCAGTTTACAGGGAATGAACACTGAAGCTTTCTTT
D gene: TRBD2; J gene: TRBJ2-1; V gene: TRBV7-2; clone size: NA; CDR3 protein: CASSLSGSSYNEQFF; CDR3 DNA: TGTGCCAGCAGCTTAAGCGGGAGCTCCTACAATGAGCAGTTCTTC
D gene: NA; J gene: TRBJ2-1; V gene: TRBV18; clone size: NA; CDR3 protein: CASSPPVASEQFF; CDR3 DNA: TGTGCCAGCTCACCACCGGTAGCTAGTGAGCAGTTCTTC
D gene: TRBD1; J gene: TRBJ2-2; V gene: TRBV6-5; clone size: NA; CDR3 protein: CASSSGTGDTGELFF; CDR3 DNA: TGTGCCAGCAGTTCCGGGACAGGGGACACCGGGGAGCTGTTTTTT
D gene: TRBD1; J gene: TRBJ1-2; V gene: TRBV15; clone size: NA; CDR3 protein: CATSRETGGYGYTF; CDR3 DNA: TGTGCCACCAGCAGAGAGACAGGGGGCTATGGCTACACCTTC
D gene: TRBD2; J gene: TRBJ2-3; V gene: TRBV4-2; clone size: NA; CDR3 protein: CASSQEPSGANTDTQYF; CDR3 DNA: TGTGCCAGCAGCCAAGAGCCTAGCGGAGCTAACACAGATACGCAGTATTTT
D gene: NA; J gene: TRBJ2-5; V gene: TRBV19; clone size: NA; CDR3 protein: CASRTAGWQETQYF; CDR3 DNA: TGTGCCAGTAGGACAGCGGGCTGGCAAGAGACCCAGTACTTC
D gene: TRBD1; J gene: TRBJ2-7; V gene: TRBV28; clone size: NA; CDR3 protein: CASSPVTGVSEQYF; CDR3 DNA: TGTGCCAGCAGCCCGGTGACAGGGGTGAGCGAGCAGTACTTC
D gene: NA; J gene: TRBJ2-1; V gene: TRBV27; clone size: NA; CDR3 protein: CASSVSSVGRHNEQFF; CDR3 DNA: TGTGCCAGCAGTGTAAGTAGTGTGGGGCGCCACAATGAGCAGTTCTTC
D gene: TRBD1; J gene: TRBJ2-7; V gene: TRBV11-2; clone size: NA; CDR3 protein: CASSGQGAVQYF; CDR3 DNA: TGTGCCAGCAGCGGACAGGGCGCCGTGCAGTACTTC
D gene: NA; J gene: TRBJ2-7; V gene: TRBV19; clone size: NA; CDR3 protein: CASSTPGKAYEQYF; CDR3 DNA: TGTGCCAGTAGTACCCCCGGGAAAGCCTACGAGCAGTACTTC
D gene: NA; J gene: TRBJ1-1; V gene: TRBV12-5; clone size: NA; CDR3 protein: CASGPPLYTEAFF; CDR3 DNA: TGTGCTAGTGGCCCCCCACTGTACACTGAAGCTTTCTTT
D gene: TRBD2; J gene: TRBJ2-3; V gene: TRBV5-1; clone size: once; CDR3 protein: CASSMTSGNSDTQYF; CDR3 DNA: TGCGCCAGCAGCATGACTAGCGGGAATTCAGATACGCAGTATTTT
D gene: TRBD1; J gene: TRBJ1-1; V gene: TRBV7-9; clone size: NA; CDR3 protein: CASRGSRDSQRGTEAFF; CDR3 DNA: TGTGCCAGCAGGGGCTCAAGGGACAGCCAACGAGGGACTGAAGCTTTCTTT
D gene: TRBD2; J gene: TRBJ2-7; V gene: TRBV7-9; clone size: NA; CDR3 protein: CASSPVSSGRAYEQYF; CDR3 DNA: TGTGCCAGCAGCCCCGTCTCTAGCGGGAGGGCCTACGAGCAGTACTTC
D gene: TRBD2; J gene: TRBJ2-1; V gene: TRBV19; clone size: NA; CDR3 protein: CASSTVAGVGEQFF; CDR3 DNA: TGTGCCAGTAGTACCGTAGCGGGAGTGGGTGAGCAGTTCTTC
D gene: NA; J gene: TRBJ2-5; V gene: TRBV5-1; clone size: NA; CDR3 protein: CASSWGLTGPQETQYF; CDR3 DNA: TGCGCCAGCAGCTGGGGACTCACGGGACCTCAAGAGACCCAGTACTTC